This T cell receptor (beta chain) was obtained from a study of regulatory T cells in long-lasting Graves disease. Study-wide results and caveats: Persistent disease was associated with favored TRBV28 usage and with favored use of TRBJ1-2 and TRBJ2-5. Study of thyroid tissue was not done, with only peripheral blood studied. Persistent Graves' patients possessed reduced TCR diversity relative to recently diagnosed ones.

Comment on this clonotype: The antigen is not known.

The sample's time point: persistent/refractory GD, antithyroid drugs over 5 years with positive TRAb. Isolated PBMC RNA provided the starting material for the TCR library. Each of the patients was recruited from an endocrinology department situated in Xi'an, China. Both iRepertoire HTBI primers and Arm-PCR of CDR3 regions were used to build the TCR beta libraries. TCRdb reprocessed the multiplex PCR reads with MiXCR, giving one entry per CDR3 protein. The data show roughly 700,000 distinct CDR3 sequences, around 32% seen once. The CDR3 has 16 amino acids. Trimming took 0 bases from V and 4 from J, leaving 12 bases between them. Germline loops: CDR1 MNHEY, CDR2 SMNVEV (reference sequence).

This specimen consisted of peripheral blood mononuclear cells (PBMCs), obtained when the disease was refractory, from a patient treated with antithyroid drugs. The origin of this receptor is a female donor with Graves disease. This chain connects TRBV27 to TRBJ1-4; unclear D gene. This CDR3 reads CASSLSRTYSNEKLFF. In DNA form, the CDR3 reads TGTGCCAGCAGTTTATCACGGACCTATAGTAATGAAAAACTGTTTTTT.